These T cell receptor beta chains were read from a single sample in a study of T-cell reconstitution after alpha-beta-depleted transplantation in children. In TCRdb, the PCR reads were re-called with MiXCR into one record per CDR3 protein. Of approximately 490,000 distinct CDR3 sequences in the sample, 12% were seen once. The sequences come from PBMCs from the stem cell graft donor, collected from the stem cell graft. These TCRs come from a human donor who donated a stem cell graft to a child with combined immunodeficiency. The CDR3 runs from the conserved cysteine through the conserved F or W. D genes are given only for firm matches. Where a row states a size, it is once, few, many or the class of an expanded clone; other rows omit it.

>-|many|TRBJ2-2|TRBV6-5
CASSYVNTGELFF
TGTGCCAGCAGTTACGTGAACACCGGGGAGCTGTTTTTT
>-|-|TRBJ1-1|TRBV20-1
CSARELNTEAFF
TGCAGTGCTAGAGAGTTAAACACTGAAGCTTTCTTT
>-|-|TRBJ2-1|TRBV7-2
CASSLGRRGNEQFF
TGTGCCAGCAGCTTAGGTCGCCGAGGGAATGAGCAGTTCTTC
>TRBD1|few|TRBJ2-1|TRBV20-1
CSAIKRYRGLYEQFF
TGCAGTGCTATAAAAAGGTACAGGGGGCTCTATGAGCAGTTCTTC
>TRBD2|-|TRBJ2-1|TRBV6-5
CASSYSPSGNEQFF
TGTGCCAGCAGTTACTCCCCTAGCGGCAATGAGCAGTTCTTC
>-|-|TRBJ1-1|TRBV3-1
CASSQDPTAKAFF
TGTGCCAGCAGCCAAGATCCGACAGCTAAAGCTTTCTTT
>-|many|TRBJ2-7|TRBV7-2
CASSPVRGSYEQYF
TGTGCCAGCAGCCCGGTGCGGGGCTCCTACGAGCAGTACTTC
>-|-|TRBJ2-2|TRBV28
CASSSSAAGELFF
TGTGCCAGCAGTTCCTCGGCCGCCGGGGAGCTGTTTTTT
>-|many|TRBJ2-3|TRBV11-2
CASSLWGPGGAGVSDTQYF
TGTGCCAGCAGCTTATGGGGGCCGGGGGGTGCGGGAGTCTCAGATACGCAGTATTTT
>-|-|TRBJ2-7|TRBV18
CASSPRTANLYEQYF
TGTGCCAGCTCACCCCGGACGGCTAATCTTTACGAGCAGTACTTC
>TRBD1|many|TRBJ1-2|TRBV6-2/TRBV6-3
CASSGKGANYGYTF
TGTGCCAGCAGTGGAAAGGGGGCGAACTATGGCTACACCTTC
>-|-|TRBJ1-2|TRBV7-9
CASSLKTSKGGYTF
TGTGCCAGCAGCTTAAAGACATCCAAGGGTGGCTACACCTTC
>-|many|TRBJ1-1|TRBV9
CASSEQNTEAFF
TGTGCCAGCAGCGAACAGAACACTGAAGCTTTCTTT
>-|many|TRBJ2-1|TRBV12-3/TRBV12-4
CASSTLGPPSNRYEQFF
TGTGCCAGCAGTACCCTAGGACCTCCTAGTAATCGGTATGAGCAGTTCTTC
>-|few|TRBJ2-1|TRBV9
CASGRRHDEQFF
TGTGCCAGCGGACGGAGGCATGATGAGCAGTTCTTC
>TRBD2|few|TRBJ2-1|TRBV6-1
CASSGTLAGGTGEQFF
TGTGCCAGCAGTGGGACGCTGGCGGGGGGAACGGGGGAGCAGTTCTTC
>-|few|TRBJ1-2|TRBV29-1
CSVEKVGLRGLYGYTF
TGCAGCGTTGAAAAGGTCGGTCTACGGGGGCTCTATGGCTACACCTTC
>-|few|TRBJ2-1|TRBV20-1
CSATGSGFSYNEQFF
TGCAGTGCCACTGGATCCGGGTTCTCCTACAATGAGCAGTTCTTC
>-|many|TRBJ1-2|TRBV12-3/TRBV12-4
CASSSPRGLTGYTF
TGTGCCAGCAGTTCCCCGCGGGGGCTCACTGGCTACACCTTC
>-|-|TRBJ2-1|TRBV11-2
CASSLYGVRPRDNEQFF
TGTGCCAGCAGCTTATATGGGGTCCGCCCGAGGGACAATGAGCAGTTCTTC
>TRBD2|-|TRBJ2-2|TRBV12-3/TRBV12-4
CASCGGLAWAGELFF
TGTGCCAGCTGTGGGGGACTAGCGTGGGCCGGGGAGCTGTTTTTT
>-|few|TRBJ2-3|TRBV5-1
CASSLVAGLSTDTQYF
TGCGCCAGCAGCTTAGTTGCGGGACTTAGCACAGATACGCAGTATTTT
>-|-|TRBJ2-3|TRBV11-2
CASSLHPRTDTQYF
TGTGCCAGCAGCTTACACCCGCGCACAGATACGCAGTATTTT
>TRBD1|-|TRBJ2-7|TRBV6-5
CASSQGQGLDF
TGTGCCAGCAGTCAGGGACAGGGGCTTGACTTC
>TRBD1|few|TRBJ2-1|TRBV10-3
CAIRGTGGYNEQFF
TGTGCCATCAGGGGGACAGGGGGCTACAATGAGCAGTTCTTC